These T cell receptor beta chains were read from a single sample in a study of shared T cell receptors in the human thymus. This table comes from immunoSEQ multiplex PCR, and its TCRdb copy is limited to in-frame clones, with some not included. This sample yields 630,000 or so clones, of which 80% to 90% are seen a single time; more than 0.009% belongs to the top ten. These same data were also listed under a study on human thymus T cells.

Material for sequencing was thymocytes. The receptors derive from a boy in the first two years of life with a congenital heart defect. Each CDR3 is given with its conserved first and last residue. A D gene is named only where the DNA matches it firmly. Clone size, where shown, is once, few, many, or a class for clones that have expanded.

-	TRBV4-1	TRBJ2-1	-	TGCGCCAGCAGCCAAGATTGGGAGCGATGGCAGTTCTTC	CASSQDWERWQFF
-	TRBV7-2	TRBJ1-5	TRBD1	TGTGCCAGCAGCTTAGGGAGGACAGGGTTCGCCCCCTATCAGCCCCAGCATTTT	CASSLGRTGFAPYQPQHF
-	TRBV7-7	TRBJ2-2	TRBD2	TGTGCTAGCAGACCGAGCGGGGGGGAAAACCCCGGGGAGCTGTTTTTT	CASRPSGGENPGELFF
-	TRBV11-2	TRBJ2-2	-	TGTGCCAGCAGCCGTACAGGGCCGAACACCGGGGAGCTGTTTTTT	CASSRTGPNTGELFF
-	TRBV5-5	TRBJ1-2	-	TGTGCCAGCAGCTCCTTTGTACAGCCTTTTAAACTTGGCTACACCTTC	CASSSFVQPFKLGYTF
-	TRBV18	TRBJ1-5	-	TGTGCCAGCTCACCAAAATTCGGCAATCAGCCCCAGCATTTT	CASSPKFGNQPQHF
once	TRBV5-1	TRBJ1-1	TRBD1	TGCGCCAGCAGCTTCACAGGGGGGAACACTGAAGCTTTCTTT	CASSFTGGNTEAFF
few	TRBV19	TRBJ1-6	-	TGTGCCAGTAGTCCTAAACAGAGCTCCTATAATTCACCCCTCCACTTT	CASSPKQSSYNSPLHF
-	TRBV29-1	TRBJ1-2	-	TGCAGCGCCCTCCAGGGGATCGGCTACACCTTC	CSALQGIGYTF
-	TRBV27	TRBJ2-7	TRBD2	TGTGCCAGCAGTTTAGCGTGGACTAGGAGGCTCTACGAGCAGTACTTC	CASSLAWTRRLYEQYF
few	TRBV11-3	TRBJ2-1	TRBD1	TGTGCCAGCAGCTCCGGGACAGGGGGCTTTGAGCAGTTCTTC	CASSSGTGGFEQFF
-	TRBV5-6	TRBJ1-2	-	TGTGCCAGCAGCTTGGGGAGATATGGCTACACCTTC	CASSLGRYGYTF
-	TRBV4-3	TRBJ2-7	-	TGCGCCAGCAGCCAAGTCACTAGCTCGGTCGAGCAGTACTTC	CASSQVTSSVEQYF
-	TRBV13	TRBJ2-3	TRBD2	TGTGCCAGCAGCTTAGGCACGGGGGGTCACACAGATACGCAGTATTTT	CASSLGTGGHTDTQYF
few	TRBV2	TRBJ2-4	-	TGTGCCAGCAGTTCTGTTCTAGCCAAAAGCATTCAGTACTTC	CASSSVLAKSIQYF
-	TRBV6-1	TRBJ2-1	-	TGTGCCAGCAGTGAACAGGGGGGCGAGGAATGGCGAAAGTTGAAGTTATACAATGAGCAGTTCTTC	CASSEQGGEEWRKLKLYNEQFF
-	TRBV28	TRBJ2-7	TRBD2	TGTGCCAGCAGTTTGGGACTAGCGGTTACCTACGAGCAGTACTTC	CASSLGLAVTYEQYF
-	TRBV10-3	TRBJ1-3	-	TGTGCCATCAGTGAGTGGACTAGGGCGGGATATCCTGGAAACACCATATATTTT	CAISEWTRAGYPGNTIYF
-	TRBV5-4	TRBJ1-6	-	TGTGCCAGCAACTATGGCGAGGTGGCAGGGGCCCTCCACTTT	CASNYGEVAGALHF
-	TRBV14	TRBJ2-7	-	TGTGCCAGCAGCCCGGGGTTGTACGAGCAGTACTTC	CASSPGLYEQYF
-	TRBV5-1	TRBJ2-7	TRBD1	TGCGCCAGCAGCGGGGGACAGGGTTCCAACGAGCAGTACTTC	CASSGGQGSNEQYF
few	TRBV19	TRBJ1-5	-	TGTGCCAGTAGTATGCGCAGCAGGGAGGGCCCATGGCCCCAGCATTTT	CASSMRSREGPWPQHF
-	TRBV7-2	TRBJ2-7	TRBD1	TGTGCCAGCAGCTTACAGGGGGCGAGTTCCTACGAGCAGTACTTC	CASSLQGASSYEQYF
-	TRBV12-2	TRBJ1-5	-	TGTGCAAGTCGCTTAGTTGCAGGGGGCGATCAGCCCCAGCATTTT	CASRLVAGGDQPQHF
-	TRBV19	TRBJ2-3	TRBD2	TGTGCCAGTACATCCGGGACTAGCTTGGCGCAGTATTTT	CASTSGTSLAQYF
-	TRBV28	TRBJ1-1	-	TGTGCCAGCAGTCCTACAGGGTCTGAAGCTTTCTTT	CASSPTGSEAFF
once	TRBV10-3	TRBJ2-7	TRBD1	TGTGCCATCAGTGAGTCGGGGACAGGCGCCTACGAGCAGTACTTC	CAISESGTGAYEQYF
-	TRBV9	TRBJ2-5	TRBD2	TGTGCCAGCAGCGAAGCGGGGGGCGGGGAGACCCAGTACTTC	CASSEAGGGETQYF
-	TRBV30	TRBJ2-5	TRBD2	TGTGCCTGGAAAGGGGGGACTAGCCAAGAGACCCAGTACTTC	CAWKGGTSQETQYF
-	TRBV9	TRBJ1-2	-	TGTGCCAGCAGTGAGACAGAGGCCTATGGCTACACCTTC	CASSETEAYGYTF
-	TRBV13	TRBJ1-2	-	TGTGCCAGCAGCCCCAGAGGGAACTATGGCTACACCTTC	CASSPRGNYGYTF
once	TRBV28	TRBJ2-1	-	TGTGCCAGCAGTTCTCGACTAGTAAGTGATGGGCAGTTCTTC	CASSSRLVSDGQFF
-	TRBV10-1	TRBJ1-5	TRBD1	TGCGCCAGCAGTGTATACAGGGGTCATCAGCCCCAGCATTTT	CASSVYRGHQPQHF
-	TRBV29-1	TRBJ1-2	TRBD1	TGCAGCGTTGAAGCCCCCCGGGACAGGGGAAGGCACTATGGCTACACCTTC	CSVEAPRDRGRHYGYTF
-	TRBV27	TRBJ2-3	TRBD2	TGTGCCAGCAGTCCTCTTTCAGCGGGGGGGGGACACAAATCTCAGTATTTT	CASSPLSAGGGHKSQYF
-	TRBV5-4	TRBJ1-1	TRBD1	TGTGCCAGCAGCTCGGGACAGGGGGCCTCGGTGACTGAAGCTTTCTTT	CASSSGQGASVTEAFF
once	TRBV6-5	TRBJ2-7	-	TGTGCCAGCAGCCACAGAAAAGGCTTCTACGAGCAGTACTTC	CASSHRKGFYEQYF
-	TRBV4-3	TRBJ1-5	-	TGCGCCAGCAGCCCGAGGCTCGTCGGACAGAATCAGCCCCAGCATTTT	CASSPRLVGQNQPQHF